This TCR beta chain stems from a study of blood T cell repertoires in COVID-19. Generated by immunoSEQ multiplex PCR, the TCRdb table keeps only in-frame clones and is missing some. The sample contains a few hundred thousand clones, roughly 89% of which appear only once. Enrolled through a virtual design, the participants were between roughly 18 and 90 years of age and came from under 25 US areas. Participants were placed into cohorts based on the clinical history they reported. All recovered Cohort 3 donors got two negative PCRs, got clearance, or saw symptom resolution. The TCR comes from a woman in her twenties or thirties who had recovered from COVID-19. What was sequenced was PBMCs or T cells enriched from blood (not recorded which).

CDR3 nucleotide sequence: TGTGCCAGCAGTTTATCCACCGGCCTAGGGGGACAGGGTAACACGCAGTATTTT. Residues: CASSLSTGLGGQGNTQYF. The V call is TRBV28, the J call TRBJ2-3; 9 positions match TRBD1. The V gene end was trimmed by 1 base and the J gene end by 9 bases; junction bases not matched to a gene: 17. The CDR3 sequence is 18 residues long. Germline V gives CDR1 MDHEN, CDR2 SYDVKM.